A single sample is the source of the 18 T cell receptor beta chains below, sequenced in a study of CD8+ T cells in alopecia areata (dated by TCRdb to 2017 to 2018). The library was obtained by the immunoSEQ multiplex PCR assay. RNA was extracted from all samples and reverse transcribed into cDNA as template for TCR sequencing. The table comes from immuneACCESS by way of TCRdb, which keeps in-frame sequences with V and J called. Part of the clones is missing from these tables; in studies checked, under half for an unresolved V gene and the rest for unknown reasons. The sample features some 6,000 clones, and none is a singleton. The ten largest clonotypes hold 32% of the sample. Cells from pooled mouse cutaneous lymph nodes were stained for CD4, CD8alpha, NKG2D, NKG2ACE and other markers and then sorted on a BD Influx. Sample: CD8+ T cells sorted from a lymph node. The receptors here all came from a C3H/HeJ mouse with alopecia areata. Regarding MHC type, mice of this strain are H2-k.

This clone appeared many times. The gene names here belong to mouse. This CDR3 is CASSEWDSDYTF. CDR3 DNA (partial): TGTGCCAGCAGTGAATGGGACTCC. V gene TRBV13-3 combines with J gene TRBJ1-2; D is unclear. The observed sequence ends 4 residues before the CDR3 terminus, with the missing tail filled in from the germline J gene. Germline CDR1 and CDR2: NNHDY and SYVADS. The V end was cut by 2 bases, the J end by 3 bases, with 5 bases between. CDR3 length: 12 amino acids.

This clone was detected only a few times. Gene names follow the mouse nomenclature. The CDR3 end falls 4 residues outside the read, so it is completed with the germline J gene. The rearrangement links TRBV19 to TRBJ1-1, with D unclear. CDR1 and CDR2 from the germline V gene are FNHDT and SITEND (reference sequence). The CDR3 extends over 11 amino acids. CDR3 DNA, as far as it was read: TGTGCCAGCAGTATAGGGGCA. As protein: CASSIGA. The full CDR3 protein is CASSIGAEVFF.

This clone was picked up many times. Gene names are the mouse ones. The CDR3 end is not reached by the read, which stops 4 residues before it; the germline J gene fills it in. This sequence joins TRBV31 and TRBJ2-3; TRBD1 matches 9 bases. Looked up from germline, CDR1 is GKSSPN and CDR2 is SITVG. The CDR3 is 14 residues long. V trimming: 5 bases; J trimming: 2 bases; junction bases outside the gene matches: 5. The DNA read from the CDR3 is TGTGCCTGGGGGGGACAGGGAGATGCAGAA. It encodes CAWGGQGDAE. The whole CDR3 sequence is CAWGGQGDAETLYF.

As concerns this clone: Mouse gene names apply. The read ends 4 residues shy of where the CDR3 ends; the end is completed using the germline J gene. V is TRBV13-3 and J is TRBJ2-5; 9 bases are a match to TRBD2. Germline lookup yields CDR1 NNHDY and CDR2 SYVADS. The CDR3 runs 14 residues. After removal of 3 bases from V and 3 bases from J, the junction contained 2 bases not matched to a gene. CDR3 loop: CASSVGLGQDTQYF. The CDR3 bases that were read are TGTGCCAGCAGTGTCGGACTGGGGCAAGAC.

By sample fraction, this clone is medium-sized (0.01 to 0.1%). The genes are named according to mouse. The read terminates 4 residues before the CDR3 end, so the remaining end is supplied by the germline J gene. This chain connects TRBV14 to TRBJ2-2, with 8 nucleotides matching TRBD2. The V segment lost 1 base and the J segment 0 bases; nucleotides outside the gene matches: 8. Germline V gene data show CDR1 as SGHDT and CDR2 as FRDEAV. There are 18 residues in the CDR3. The chain's CDR3 is CASSFGTGGNANTGQLYF. The CDR3 bases that were read are TGTGCCAGCAGTTTCGGTACTGGGGGAAATGCAAACACCGGG.

This clone has at least ten counts. Germline and genes: mouse. Read data end 4 residues before the CDR3 end; the end is taken from the germline J gene. V usage is TRBV14 and J usage is TRBJ2-7, with 7 bases fitting TRBD2. CDR1 is SGHDT and CDR2 is FRDEAV in the germline V gene. The length of the CDR3 is 15 residues. V shed 2 bases, J shed 0 bases, and the junction held 5 bases outside the gene matches. CDR3 in amino acids: CASSLTGAFSYEQYF. The sequenced CDR3 bases are TGTGCCAGCAGTTTAACTGGGGCATTCTCCTAT. The full variable domain, rest sourced from reference TRBV14 and TRBJ2-7, is EAGVTQSPRYAVLQEGQAVSFWCDPISGHDTLYWYQQPRDQGPQLLVYFRDEAVIDNSQLPSDRFSAVRPKGTNSTLKIQSAKQGDTATYLCASSLTGAFSYEQYFGPGTRLTVL.

Relative to its sample, this clone is medium-sized. Gene labels here are mouse ones. Read data end 4 residues before the CDR3 end; the end is taken from the germline J gene. The chain recombines TRBV1 with TRBJ2-3; 11 bases match TRBD1. CDR1 is NSQYPW, CDR2 LRSPGD, per germline (reference sequence). The CDR3 contains 16 residues. Trimming removed 5 bases from V and 3 bases from J; junction bases left unmatched: 7. Incomplete CDR3 DNA: TGCACCTGCAGTCCCCCGGACAGGGGGCGAGCAGAA. Translation gives CTCSPPDRGRAE. The entire CDR3 is CTCSPPDRGRAETLYF.

There are a few counts of this clone. Gene names are mouse gene names. CDR3 bases read: TGTGCCAGCGGTGACTCTCTGGGGGTCTATGCT. Encoded protein: CASGDSLGVYA. The CDR3 in full is CASGDSLGVYAEQFF. The rearrangement joins TRBV13-2 to TRBJ2-1; 7 bases are a match to TRBD2. The CDR3 goes on 4 residues after the read ends, and that part is filled in from the germline J gene. CDR3 length equals 15 residues. The germline gives CDR1 NNHNN, CDR2 SYGAGS (reference sequence). V gave up 2 bases and J gave up 3 bases; unmatched junction bases: 5.

This clone occurred a few times. These gene names are mouse names. The read gets to within 4 residues of the CDR3 end, and the germline J gene fills in the rest. The J gene is TRBJ2-7, the V gene TRBV14; 7 bases map to TRBD2. The germline V gene has CDR1 SGHDT and CDR2 FRDEAV. The CDR3 has 15 amino acids. Losses at the gene ends were 2 bases for V and 1 base for J; bases not matched to a gene: 6. CDR3 amino acids: CASSLGGEGSYEQYF. The CDR3 bases that were read are TGTGCCAGCAGTTTGGGGGGGGAGGGATCCTAT.

Turning to this clone: The genes are named according to mouse. The read ends 4 residues shy of where the CDR3 ends; the end is completed using the germline J gene. This sequence joins TRBV31 and TRBJ1-1; 9 bases align to TRBD1. CDR1 and CDR2 (germline): GKSSPN, SITVG. The CDR3 consists of 14 residues. The J segment lost 0 bases and the V segment lost 5 bases, leaving 4 bases of the junction unmatched. This CDR3 is CAWFRDRANTEVFF. The DNA read from the CDR3 is TGTGCCTGGTTCCGGGACAGGGCAAACACA.

A word on this clone: A junction end diverges from the germline sequence, so it may reflect a read error. Gene and germline names: mouse. Read coverage stops 4 residues before the CDR3 terminus; the germline J gene supplies the remainder. J is TRBJ2-3 and V is TRBV17; 8 nucleotides line up with TRBD1. Per germline, CDR1 MNHDT and CDR2 YYDKIL. There are 14 residues in the CDR3. The CDR3 spells CASSLDRGAETLYF. The covered CDR3 bases are TGTGCCAGCAGCTTGGACAGGGGTGCAGAA.

This clone was seen more than once but under ten times. The genes and germline here are from mouse. The CDR3 extends 4 residues past the end of the read, so its final part is completed from the germline J gene. The chain couples TRBV13-2 to TRBJ1-1; a weak D match, TRBD1 (5 bases). Trimming cost V 0 bases and J 4 bases, with 7 bases left between them. The CDR3 is 13 residues long. Germline V gives CDR1 NNHNN, CDR2 SYGAGS (reference sequence). The CDR3 sequence: CASGDGRGTEVFF. The sequenced part of the CDR3 DNA is TGTGCCAGCGGTGATGGGAGGGGCACA.

This clone has only a few counts. Genes and germline are mouse. Here the CDR3 reads CASSRLGVNTLYF. CDR3 bases read: TGTGCCAGCAGTCGACTGGGGGTAAAC. The V call is TRBV13-3, the J call TRBJ2-4, with 9 bases fitting TRBD2. The read comes to an end 4 residues before the CDR3 does, leaving the germline J gene to fill in the end. Germline V gene sequence: CDR1 NNHDY, CDR2 SYVADS. The CDR3 totals 13 residues.

This clone was counted between two and nine times. The germline and genes are mouse ones. The read ends 4 residues before the CDR3 terminus; that terminus is restored from the germline J gene. The chain is built from TRBV31 and TRBJ2-2; possibly TRBD1 for D (6 bases). The CDR3 has 13 residues. Germline V gene data show CDR1 as GKSSPN and CDR2 as SITVG. The germline V and J ends were trimmed by 0 bases and 6 bases, with 8 bases remaining between them. Partial CDR3 DNA: TGTGCCTGGAGTCTAACAGGGTCCGGG. Its translation: CAWSLTGSG. In full, the CDR3 reads CAWSLTGSGQLYF.

This clone was found many times. The gene symbols are mouse symbols. The DNA ends 4 residues before the CDR3 does, and the rest of the CDR3 is filled in from the germline J gene. The chain joins TRBV1 to TRBJ2-2; D uncertain. Trimming took off 8 bases at V and 3 bases at J, with 13 bases between the two ends. The CDR3 length is 14 residues. Germline CDR1 reads NSQYPW; CDR2 reads LRSPGD (reference sequence). The sequenced part of the CDR3 DNA is TGCACCTGCTCTCCAGCTAGGGACACCGGG. Translation gives CTCSPARDTG. The CDR3 in full is CTCSPARDTGQLYF. Supplemented by reference TRBV1 and TRBJ2-2, the full variable domain reads VTLLEQNPRWRLVPRGQAVNLRCILKNSQYPWMSWYQQDLQKQLQWLFTLRSPGDKEVKSLPGADYLATRVTDTELRLQVANMSQGRTLYCTCSPARDTGQLYFGEGSKLTVL.

At least ten counts were recorded for this clone. Gene names and germline refer to mouse. The read ends 4 residues before the CDR3 terminus; that terminus is restored from the germline J gene. V and J are TRBV13-1 and TRBJ2-3; 7 bases are shared with TRBD1. Germline V lookup: CDR1 NSHNY, CDR2 SYGAGN. The CDR3 has 16 amino acids. The ends lost 1 base at V and 0 bases at J; junction bases unmatched: 5. The DNA read from the CDR3 is TGTGCCAGCAGTGATATGACAGGGAGAAGTGCAGAA. Translating gives CASSDMTGRSAE. The CDR3 in full is CASSDMTGRSAETLYF.

This clone is labeled as medium-sized (0.01 to 0.1%). Here the gene names and germline are mouse. The read ends 4 residues before the CDR3 terminus; that terminus is restored from the germline J gene. The rearrangement joins TRBV13-1 to TRBJ2-3, with TRBD1 matching 7 bases. Unmatched junction bases numbered 4, after V lost 3 bases and J lost 0 bases. Germline CDR1 and CDR2: NSHNY and SYGAGN. The CDR3 has 15 residues. Incomplete CDR3 DNA: TGTGCCAGCAGTGCCAGGGGGTCTAGTGCAGAA. Translating it yields CASSARGSSAE. The entire CDR3 protein is CASSARGSSAETLYF.

This clone was counted at least ten times. The gene names given are mouse names. Coverage ceases 4 residues before the CDR3 finishes, and the germline J gene fills in the end. The chain links TRBV16 to TRBJ2-1; 8 bases fit TRBD1. Germline CDR1 reads SGHSA; CDR2 reads FRNQAP. CDR3 length: 15 residues. V lost 6 bases to trimming and J lost 3 bases; unmatched junction nucleotides: 7. CDR3 protein: CASSSPTGGYAEQFF. The sequenced CDR3 bases are TGTGCAAGCAGTTCGCCCACAGGGGGCTATGCT.